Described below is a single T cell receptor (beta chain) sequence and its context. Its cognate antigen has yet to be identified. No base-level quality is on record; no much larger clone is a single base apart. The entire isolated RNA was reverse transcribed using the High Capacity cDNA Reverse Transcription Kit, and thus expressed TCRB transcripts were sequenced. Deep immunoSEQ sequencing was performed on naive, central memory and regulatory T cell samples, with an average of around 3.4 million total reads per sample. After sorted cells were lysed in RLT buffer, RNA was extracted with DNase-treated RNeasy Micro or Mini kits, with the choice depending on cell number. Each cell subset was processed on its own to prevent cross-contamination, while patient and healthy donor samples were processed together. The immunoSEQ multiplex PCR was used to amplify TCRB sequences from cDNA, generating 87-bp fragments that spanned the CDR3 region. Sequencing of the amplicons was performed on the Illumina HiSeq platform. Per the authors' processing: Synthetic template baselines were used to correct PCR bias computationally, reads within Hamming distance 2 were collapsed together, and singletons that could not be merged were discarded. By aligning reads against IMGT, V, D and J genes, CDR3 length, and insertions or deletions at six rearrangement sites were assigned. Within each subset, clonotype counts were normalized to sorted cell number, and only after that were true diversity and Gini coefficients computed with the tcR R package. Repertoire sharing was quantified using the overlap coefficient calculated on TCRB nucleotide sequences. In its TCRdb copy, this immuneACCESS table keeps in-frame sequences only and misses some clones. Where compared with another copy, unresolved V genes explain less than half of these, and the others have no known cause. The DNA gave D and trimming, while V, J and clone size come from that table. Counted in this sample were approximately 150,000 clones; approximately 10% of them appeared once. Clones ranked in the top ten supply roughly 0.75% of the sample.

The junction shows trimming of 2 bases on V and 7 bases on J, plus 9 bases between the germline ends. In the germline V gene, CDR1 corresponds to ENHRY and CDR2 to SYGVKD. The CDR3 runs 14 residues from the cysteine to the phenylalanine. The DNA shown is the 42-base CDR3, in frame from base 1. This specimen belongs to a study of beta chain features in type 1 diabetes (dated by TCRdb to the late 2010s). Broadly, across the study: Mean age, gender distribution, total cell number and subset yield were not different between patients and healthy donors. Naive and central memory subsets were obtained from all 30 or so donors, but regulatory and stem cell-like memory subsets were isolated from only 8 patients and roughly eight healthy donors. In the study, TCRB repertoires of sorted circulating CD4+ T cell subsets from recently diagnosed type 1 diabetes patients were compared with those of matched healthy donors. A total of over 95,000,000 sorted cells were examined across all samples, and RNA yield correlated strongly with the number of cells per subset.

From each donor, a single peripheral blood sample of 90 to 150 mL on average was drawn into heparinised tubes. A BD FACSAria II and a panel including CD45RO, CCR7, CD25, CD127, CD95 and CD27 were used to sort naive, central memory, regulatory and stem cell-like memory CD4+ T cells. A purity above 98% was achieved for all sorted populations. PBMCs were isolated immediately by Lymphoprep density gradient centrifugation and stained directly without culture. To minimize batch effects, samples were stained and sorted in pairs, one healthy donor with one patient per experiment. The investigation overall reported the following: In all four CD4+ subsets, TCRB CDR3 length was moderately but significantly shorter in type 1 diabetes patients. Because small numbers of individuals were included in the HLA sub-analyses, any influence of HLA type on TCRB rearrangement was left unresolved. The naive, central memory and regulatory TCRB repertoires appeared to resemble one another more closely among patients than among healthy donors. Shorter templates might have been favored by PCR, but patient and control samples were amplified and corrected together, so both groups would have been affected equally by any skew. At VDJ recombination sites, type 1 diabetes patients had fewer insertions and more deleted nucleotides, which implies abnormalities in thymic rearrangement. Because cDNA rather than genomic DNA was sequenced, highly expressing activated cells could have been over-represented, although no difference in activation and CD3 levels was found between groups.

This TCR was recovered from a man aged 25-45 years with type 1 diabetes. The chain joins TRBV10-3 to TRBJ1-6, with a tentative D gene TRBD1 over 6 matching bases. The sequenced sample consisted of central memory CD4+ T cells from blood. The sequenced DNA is TGTGCCATCAGTGAGGGTCAGGGGAATTCACCCCTCCACTTT. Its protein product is CAISEGQGNSPLHF.